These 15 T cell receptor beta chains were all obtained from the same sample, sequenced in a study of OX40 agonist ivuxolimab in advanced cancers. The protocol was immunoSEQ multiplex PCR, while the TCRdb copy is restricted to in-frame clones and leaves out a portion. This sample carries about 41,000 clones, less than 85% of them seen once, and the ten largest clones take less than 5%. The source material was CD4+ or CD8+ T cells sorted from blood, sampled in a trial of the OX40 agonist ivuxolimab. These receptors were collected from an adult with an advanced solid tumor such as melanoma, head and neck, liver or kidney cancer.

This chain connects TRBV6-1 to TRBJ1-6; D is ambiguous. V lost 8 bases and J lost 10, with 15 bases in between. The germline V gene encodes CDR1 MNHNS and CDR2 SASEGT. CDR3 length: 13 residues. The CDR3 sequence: CASHTLSGSPLHF. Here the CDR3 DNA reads TGTGCCAGCCACACTCTGTCTGGATCACCCCTCCACTTT.

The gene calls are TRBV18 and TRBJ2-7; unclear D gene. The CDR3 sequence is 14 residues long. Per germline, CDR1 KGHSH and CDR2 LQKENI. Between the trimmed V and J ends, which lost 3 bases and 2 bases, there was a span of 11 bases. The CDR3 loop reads CASSPSSRTYEQYF. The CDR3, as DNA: TGTGCCAGCTCACCTTCGAGTAGGACCTACGAGCAGTACTTC. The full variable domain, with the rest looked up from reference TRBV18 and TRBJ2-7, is NAGVMQNPRHLVRRRGQEARLRCSPMKGHSHVYWYRQLPEEGLKFMVYLQKENIIDESGMPKERFSAEFPKEGPSILRIQQVVRGDSAAYFCASSPSSRTYEQYFGPGTRLTVT.

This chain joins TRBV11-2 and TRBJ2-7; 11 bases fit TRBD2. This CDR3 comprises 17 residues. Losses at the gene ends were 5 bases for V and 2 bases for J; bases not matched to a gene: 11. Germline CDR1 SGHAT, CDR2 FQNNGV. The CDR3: CASSPVISGRDTYEQYF. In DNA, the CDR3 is TGTGCCAGCAGCCCAGTCATTAGCGGGAGGGATACCTACGAGCAGTACTTC.

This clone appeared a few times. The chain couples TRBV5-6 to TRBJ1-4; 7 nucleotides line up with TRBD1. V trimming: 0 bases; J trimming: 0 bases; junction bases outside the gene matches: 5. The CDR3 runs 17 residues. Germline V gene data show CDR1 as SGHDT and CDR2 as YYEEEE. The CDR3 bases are TGTGCCAGCAGCTTGGCTGCAGGGGGTCCAACTAATGAAAAACTGTTTTTT. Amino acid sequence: CASSLAAGGPTNEKLFF.

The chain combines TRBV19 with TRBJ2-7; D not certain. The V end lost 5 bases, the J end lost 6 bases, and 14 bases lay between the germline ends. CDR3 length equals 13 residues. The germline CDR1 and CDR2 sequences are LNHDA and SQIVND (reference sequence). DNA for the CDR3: TGTGCCAGTAGTCAAGGGCTAGTCGTCGAGCAGTACTTC. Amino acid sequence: CASSQGLVVEQYF.

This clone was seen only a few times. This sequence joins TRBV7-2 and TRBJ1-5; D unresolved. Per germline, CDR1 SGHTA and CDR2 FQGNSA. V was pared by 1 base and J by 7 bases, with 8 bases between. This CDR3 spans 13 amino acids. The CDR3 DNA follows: TGTGCCAGCAGCTTAGAGGTGGAGCAGCCCCAGCATTTT. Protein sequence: CASSLEVEQPQHF.

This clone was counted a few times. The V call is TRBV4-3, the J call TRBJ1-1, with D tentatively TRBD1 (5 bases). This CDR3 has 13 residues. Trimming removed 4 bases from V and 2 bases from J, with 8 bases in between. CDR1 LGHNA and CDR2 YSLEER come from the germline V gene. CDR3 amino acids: CASSRDGNTEAFF. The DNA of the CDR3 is TGCGCCAGCAGCCGGGACGGTAACACTGAAGCTTTCTTT.

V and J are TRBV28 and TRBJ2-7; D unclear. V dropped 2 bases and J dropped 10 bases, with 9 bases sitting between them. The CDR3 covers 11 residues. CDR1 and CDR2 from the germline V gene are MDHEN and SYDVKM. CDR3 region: CASSLGLVQYF. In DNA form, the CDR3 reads TGTGCCAGCAGTTTAGGGTTAGTCCAGTACTTC.

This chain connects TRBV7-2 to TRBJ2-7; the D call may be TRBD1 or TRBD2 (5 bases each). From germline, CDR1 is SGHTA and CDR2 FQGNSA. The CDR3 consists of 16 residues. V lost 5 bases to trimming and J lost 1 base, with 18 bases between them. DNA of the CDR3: TGTGCCAGCAGCCCGCAACACCGGGACGCATCCTACGAGCAGTACTTC. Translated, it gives CASSPQHRDASYEQYF.

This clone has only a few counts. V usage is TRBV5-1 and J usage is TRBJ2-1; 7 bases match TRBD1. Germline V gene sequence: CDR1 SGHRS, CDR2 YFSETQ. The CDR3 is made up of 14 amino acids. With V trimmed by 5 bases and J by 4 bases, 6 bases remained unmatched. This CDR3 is CASSPGTEYNEQFF. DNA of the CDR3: TGCGCCAGCAGTCCCGGGACAGAATACAATGAGCAGTTCTTC.

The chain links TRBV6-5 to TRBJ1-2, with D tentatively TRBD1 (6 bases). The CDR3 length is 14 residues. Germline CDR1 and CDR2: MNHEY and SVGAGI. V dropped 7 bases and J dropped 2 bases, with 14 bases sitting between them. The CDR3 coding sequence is TGTGCCAGCAACCCCGAGGGGGGGAACTATGGCTACACCTTC. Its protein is CASNPEGGNYGYTF.

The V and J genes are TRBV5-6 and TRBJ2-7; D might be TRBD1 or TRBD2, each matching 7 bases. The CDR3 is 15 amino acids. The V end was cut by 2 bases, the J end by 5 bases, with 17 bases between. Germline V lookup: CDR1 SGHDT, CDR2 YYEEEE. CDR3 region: CASSFRQGGRDEQYF. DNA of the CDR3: TGTGCCAGCAGCTTCCGACAGGGTGGGAGGGACGAGCAGTACTTC. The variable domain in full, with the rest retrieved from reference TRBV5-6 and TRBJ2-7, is DAGVTQSPTHLIKTRGQQVTLRCSPKSGHDTVSWYQQALGQGPQFIFQYYEEEERQRGNFPDRFSGHQFPNYSSELNVNALLLGDSALYLCASSFRQGGRDEQYFGPGTRLTVT.

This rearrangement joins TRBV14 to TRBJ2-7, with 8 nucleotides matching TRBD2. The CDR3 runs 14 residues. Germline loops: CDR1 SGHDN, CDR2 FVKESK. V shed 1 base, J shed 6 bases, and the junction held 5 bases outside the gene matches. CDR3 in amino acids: CASSQAGGPSEQYF. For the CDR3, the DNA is TGTGCCAGCAGCCAAGCGGGAGGGCCCTCCGAGCAGTACTTC.

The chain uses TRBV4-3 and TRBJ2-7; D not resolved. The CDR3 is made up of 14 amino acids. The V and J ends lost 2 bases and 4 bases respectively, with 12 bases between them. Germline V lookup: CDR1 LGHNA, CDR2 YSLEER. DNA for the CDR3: TGCGCCAGCAGCCAACGGGTTGTGAGGTACGAGCAGTACTTC. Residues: CASSQRVVRYEQYF.

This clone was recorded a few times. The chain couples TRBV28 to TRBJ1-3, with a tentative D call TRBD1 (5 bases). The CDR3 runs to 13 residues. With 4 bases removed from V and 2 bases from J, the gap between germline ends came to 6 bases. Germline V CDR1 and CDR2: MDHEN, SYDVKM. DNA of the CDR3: TGTGCCAGCAGTTGGGGGGCTGGAAACACCATATATTTT. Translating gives CASSWGAGNTIYF. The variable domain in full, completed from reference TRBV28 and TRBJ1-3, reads DVKVTQSSRYLVKRTGEKVFLECVQDMDHENMFWYRQDPGLGLRLIYFSYDVKMKEKGDIPEGYSVSREKKERFSLILESASTNQTSMYLCASSWGAGNTIYFGEGSWLTVV.